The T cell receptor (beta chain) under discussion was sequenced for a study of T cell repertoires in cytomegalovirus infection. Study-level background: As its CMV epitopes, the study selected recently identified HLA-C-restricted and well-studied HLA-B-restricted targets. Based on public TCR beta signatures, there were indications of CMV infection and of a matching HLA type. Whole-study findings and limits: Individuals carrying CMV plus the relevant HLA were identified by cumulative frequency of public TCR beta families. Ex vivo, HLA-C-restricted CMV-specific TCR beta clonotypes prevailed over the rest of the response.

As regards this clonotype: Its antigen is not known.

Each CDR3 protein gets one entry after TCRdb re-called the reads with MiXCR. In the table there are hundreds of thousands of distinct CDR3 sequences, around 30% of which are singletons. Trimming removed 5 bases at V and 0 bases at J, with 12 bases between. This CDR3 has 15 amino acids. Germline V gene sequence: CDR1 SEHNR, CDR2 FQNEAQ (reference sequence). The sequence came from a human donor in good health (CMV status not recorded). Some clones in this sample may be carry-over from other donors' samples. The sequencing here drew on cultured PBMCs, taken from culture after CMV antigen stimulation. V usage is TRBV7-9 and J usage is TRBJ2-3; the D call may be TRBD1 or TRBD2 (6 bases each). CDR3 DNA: TGTGCCAGCAGCATAGGGGGGCCGAGCACAGATACGCAGTATTTT. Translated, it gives CASSIGGPSTDTQYF.